Here is one T cell receptor (beta chain) with its context. The antigen is unknown. Production of TCR cDNA was by 5'RACE template switching, which also added a universal primer site and UMIs. TCRdb reanalysed the 5' RACE reads using MiXCR and keeps one entry per CDR3 protein. The repertoire holds roughly 500,000 distinct CDR3 sequences, with about 19% as singletons. These data belong to a study of T cells after yellow fever vaccination. About the study: Some fractions had low cell numbers, and these were prepared with SMART-Seq v4 Ultra Low Input.

In germline, CDR1 is SQVTM, CDR2 ANQGSEA. The V end was cut by 5 bases, the J end by 4 bases, with 14 bases between. This CDR3 is 13 amino acids long. Points from the study as a whole: Subsequent to the booster, the majority of primary-vaccination clones reappeared (around 95% CD4, about 90% CD8). Weaker in magnitude, the secondary response showed a faster peak on day 5 versus 15.

This TCR derives from a man aged 30 to 45 who received the YFV17D yellow fever vaccine. Sequencing used PBMCs, obtained 15 days after the yellow fever booster vaccination. This rearrangement joins TRBV29-1 to TRBJ2-5; TRBD1 is a possible D gene (6 bases). Here the CDR3 reads CSVHRVFGETQYF. Here the CDR3 DNA reads TGCAGCGTTCACAGGGTATTCGGAGAGACCCAGTACTTC.